The 14 T cell receptor beta chains listed next were all sequenced from one sample in a study of memory CD4+ T cells and cytomegalovirus serostatus. Single viable CD3+CD4+CD8-CD45RO+ cells were sorted as the memory CD4+ T cells. The data were produced by immunoSEQ multiplex PCR, yet TCRdb's version contains in-frame clones alone and is incomplete. In the table there are approximately 40,000 clones, around 78% of which are singletons. The sequenced sample consisted of memory CD4+ T cells from blood. The receptors stem from an adult in good health and CMV-seronegative.

CDR3 protein: CAWTSGEGYTF. CDR3 sequence (DNA): TGTGCCTGGACGTCAGGTGAAGGCTACACCTTC. V usage is TRBV30 and J usage is TRBJ1-2; D not certain. In germline, CDR1 is GTSNPN, CDR2 SVGIG (reference sequence). The V and J ends lost 4 bases and 8 bases respectively, with 11 bases between them. This CDR3 spans 11 amino acids.

The CDR3 nucleotides read TGTGCCAGCAGCAACAGCGGGGGGGCACGGGCGGATACGCAGTATTTT. It is translated as CASSNSGGARADTQYF. This rearrangement joins TRBV5-4 to TRBJ2-3; 10 bases match TRBD2. CDR1 and CDR2 (germline): SGHNT, YYREEE (reference sequence). The CDR3 runs to 16 residues. With 4 bases clipped from V and 6 bases from J, the junction kept 11 bases outside the gene matches.

The J gene is TRBJ2-2, the V gene TRBV5-6; D perhaps matches TRBD1 (5 bases). CDR1 SGHDT and CDR2 YYEEEE come from the germline V gene. The CDR3 length is 14 residues. The V gene lost 6 bases and the J gene lost 1 base, with 10 bases spanning the gap. The CDR3 here is CASTGTGNTGELFF. The CDR3 coding sequence is TGTGCCAGCACCGGTACAGGGAACACCGGGGAGCTGTTTTTT.

This clone showed up just a few times. The chain carries TRBV11-2 and TRBJ1-2, with D hard to call. CDR1 and CDR2 from the germline V gene are SGHAT and FQNNGV. The CDR3 is made up of 13 amino acids. Trimming removed 1 base at V and 6 bases at J, with 9 bases between. The CDR3 is CASSLASYNGYTF. CDR3 nucleotides: TGTGCCAGCAGCTTAGCCAGTTATAATGGCTACACCTTC.

V and J are TRBV9 and TRBJ1-2; perhaps TRBD1 as D (5 bases). CDR1 and CDR2 from the germline V gene are SGDLS and YYNGEE. The V end was cut by 4 bases, the J end by 6 bases, with 16 bases between. The length of the CDR3 is 14 residues. CDR3 bases: TGTGCCAGCAGCCGCAGGGCCTCTGGGGATGGCTACACCTTC. Translating gives CASSRRASGDGYTF.

This clone was counted between two and nine times. This chain joins TRBV11-2 and TRBJ2-1; 8 nucleotides align to TRBD2. The germline V gene encodes CDR1 SGHAT and CDR2 FQNNGV. This CDR3 is built from 15 residues. Trimming at V came to 6 bases and at J to 8 bases, leaving 12 bases not matched to a gene. In nucleotides, the CDR3 is TGTGCCAGCAGACCTCCGGGACTAGAGGGATATGAGCAGTTCTTC. This translates into CASRPPGLEGYEQFF.

This chain joins TRBV25-1 and TRBJ2-7, with 10 bases aligning to TRBD2. J lost 0 bases, V lost 4 bases, and 0 bases had no gene match. Germline V gene sequence: CDR1 MGHDK, CDR2 SYGVNS. This CDR3 has 14 amino acids. The CDR3 loop is CASSGTSGSYEQYF. The CDR3 DNA reads as TGTGCCAGCAGTGGGACTAGCGGCTCCTACGAGCAGTACTTC.

The chain couples TRBV9 to TRBJ1-3; the D gene is possibly TRBD1 (5 bases). Germline assignment: CDR1 SGDLS and CDR2 YYNGEE. CDR3 length equals 16 residues. V was cut by 2 bases and J by 0 bases, with 12 bases left in between. Written as DNA, the CDR3 is TGTGCCAGCAGCGTCTTCGACAGATTCTCTGGAAACACCATATATTTT. It translates to CASSVFDRFSGNTIYF.

This chain joins TRBV25-1 and TRBJ1-4; possible D gene TRBD1, 6 bases. Trimming took off 3 bases at V and 5 bases at J, with 13 bases between the two ends. The CDR3 totals 15 residues. Germline V gives CDR1 MGHDK, CDR2 SYGVNS. The CDR3 spells CASSDSQGSNEKLFF. Written as DNA, the CDR3 is TGTGCCAGCAGTGATTCACAGGGATCGAATGAAAAACTGTTTTTT.

The chain uses TRBV5-5 and TRBJ1-4; possible D gene TRBD1, 5 bases. Germline lookup yields CDR1 SGHKS and CDR2 YYEKEE (reference sequence). Trimming cost V 4 bases and J 2 bases, with 9 bases left between them. The CDR3 has 14 residues. The CDR3 protein is CASSQGLTNEKLFF. The CDR3 nucleotides are TGTGCCAGCAGCCAGGGACTGACTAATGAAAAACTGTTTTTT.

CDR3 residues: CASSDIGSTDTQYF. CDR3 nucleotide sequence: TGTGCCAGCAGTGATATTGGGAGCACAGATACGCAGTATTTT. The chain has TRBV2 and TRBJ2-3; D is uncertain. The CDR3 has 14 residues. Trimming took off 3 bases at V and 0 bases at J, with 7 bases between the two ends. Germline CDR1 is SNHLY and CDR2 is FYNNEI.

The CDR3 reads CATSRPGQGLREQYF. The DNA of the CDR3 is TGTGCCACCAGCAGACCGGGACAGGGATTGCGGGAGCAGTACTTC. The chain carries TRBV15 and TRBJ2-7; 9 bases align to TRBD1. Germline loops: CDR1 LNHNV, CDR2 YYDKDF (reference sequence). CDR3 size: 15 residues. V shed 2 bases and J 7 bases; nucleotides not matched to a gene: 9.

By sample fraction, this clone is medium-sized. The chain employs TRBV15 and TRBJ1-3; D perhaps matches TRBD1 (5 bases). The germline V gene encodes CDR1 LNHNV and CDR2 YYDKDF (reference sequence). This CDR3 region has 18 residues. V lost 5 bases and J 4 bases, leaving 24 bases between the germline ends. The DNA for the CDR3 is TGTGCCACCAGCCGAGGGTTAAGTAGGCCCGGGGCGGGAAACACCATATATTTT. It is translated as CATSRGLSRPGAGNTIYF.

The genes are TRBV11-1 and TRBJ2-5, with D tentatively TRBD1 (7 bases). The CDR3 sequence is 15 residues long. The V end lost 5 bases, the J end lost 7 bases, and 20 bases lay between the germline ends. Germline loops: CDR1 SGHAT, CDR2 FQDESV (reference sequence). The CDR3: CASSTPTGRKATQYF. Here the CDR3 DNA reads TGTGCCAGCAGCACTCCGACAGGGAGGAAGGCGACCCAGTACTTC.